What follows describes a single T cell receptor (beta chain). This clone was observed many times. The antigen it binds to is not known. Base qualities are missing; no much larger clone stands one base away. CDR1 is given as SGHRS and CDR2 as YFSETQ, both from the germline V gene. The CDR3 numbers 14 residues from cysteine through phenylalanine. The DNA shown is the 42-base CDR3, in frame from base 1. Relative to germline, V is missing 1 base and J is missing 7 bases, with 6 bases of the junction outside any gene match. The sample belongs to a study of blood T cell repertoires in COVID-19 (dated by TCRdb to 2020 to 2021). With regard to the full study: Samples covering the acute and convalescent phases of COVID-19 were provided by collaborators in the United States, Italy and Spain. The material from the prospective study consisted of cDNA or gDNA derived from T cells, B-cell-depleted T cells, or PBMCs. Deeply sampled blood TCRbeta repertoires from subjects exposed to, actively infected with, or recovered from COVID-19 were included in the dataset. The repertoires were released in a freely available public database intended as a resource for research on the immune response to SARS-CoV-2. The samples were drawn from two sources: the first 160 participants of the ongoing ImmuneRACE study, and 950 to 1,500 subjects contributed by 6 global collaborators. A de-identified subject ID, COVID-19 status, age in years and sex were almost always included in the sample metadata. Where available, HLA class I and class II types were obtained from metadata supplied by the sample provider rather than from assay-based typing. Summary of the overall study and its limitations: How much clinical and demographic metadata was included differed by source and by participant, and the metadata was provided uncurated.

TCRbeta CDR3 regions were amplified from genomic DNA by means of the immunoSEQ Assay, a bias-controlled multiplex PCR. The source study handled its data this way. Nucleated cell counts per sample were estimated from amplification of reference gene primers within the assay. To quantify the absolute abundance of each unique TCRbeta CDR3 rearrangement, sequence reads were collapsed and filtered. Productive Simpson clonality was computed per sample as the square root of Simpson's diversity index over productive rearrangements. What TCRdb holds here is the immuneACCESS table cut down to in-frame rearrangements. Part of the clones is not present; checked against another copy, under half of the missing clones reflect an unresolved V gene, and the others are unexplained. The V and J calls and the clone size are those of that table, but D and trimming were determined from the DNA. This sample comprises approximately 150,000 clones, 84% of them detected only once. Of the sample, approximately 4.6% is held by the ten largest clones.

Collaborating institutions collected whole blood in K2EDTA tubes following their own protocols. For TCRbeta analysis, collaborators shipped samples in one of three forms: frozen whole blood, isolated PBMCs, or DNA extracted from either of those sample types. Rearrangement joined TRBV5-1 to TRBJ1-2; 8 middle bases align to TRBD1. The sequence was obtained from a human donor in a cohort sampled during active COVID-19. Sequenced sample: peripheral blood. The CDR3 region reads CASSLSQGAGGYTF. The sequenced DNA: TGCGCCAGCAGCTTGAGTCAGGGGGCGGGTGGCTACACCTTC.